This entry features one T cell receptor (beta chain) sequence. These data are taken from a study of blood T cell repertoires in COVID-19. Study-level information: COVID-19 samples from acute and convalescent phases originated in the United States, Italy and Spain. Sample material is recorded as cDNA or gDNA derived from T cells, B-cell-depleted T cells, or PBMCs.

As handled by the study authors: Amplifying reference gene primers gave estimates of nucleated cell counts. Assay: immunoSEQ multiplex PCR; the TCRdb copy retains only in-frame clones and omits some. Clonal size and the V and J genes are those of that table, whereas D and trimming came from the DNA. The sample consists of just under 150,000 clones, approximately 90% of them appearing once. Sequencing was carried out using peripheral blood. The receptor's source is a woman aged 45 to 65 with active or convalescent COVID-19.

Here the CDR3 DNA reads TGCGCCAGCAGCTGGGGGGACAGGGAGCAAGAGACCCAGTACTTC. Its translation: CASSWGDREQETQYF. This rearrangement joins TRBV5-1 to TRBJ2-5, with 9 bases lining up with TRBD1. The ends lost 3 bases at V and 2 bases at J; junction bases unmatched: 5. The CDR3 is 15 residues long. The germline V gene encodes CDR1 SGHRS and CDR2 YFSETQ.